These T cell receptor beta chains were read from a single sample in a study of blood T cell repertoires in COVID-19. Clones were read by immunoSEQ multiplex PCR, and TCRdb kept only the in-frame ones, dropping some. The sample yields about 97,000 clones, about 86% seen once. The specimen was peripheral blood. The receptors were gathered from a human donor in a cohort sampled during active COVID-19. Each CDR3 is given with its conserved first and last residue. A D gene is named only where the DNA matches it firmly. For some rows the clone size is stated as once, few or many, or as a class when expanded; others skip it.

j_call,d_call,clone_size,v_call,cdr3_nt,cdr3_aa
TRBJ2-1,TRBD2,.,TRBV4-2,TGTGCCAGCAGCCAAGTTGCGGGGGGGCTCTCCTACAATGAGCAGTTCTTC,CASSQVAGGLSYNEQFF
TRBJ1-2,.,.,TRBV12-5,TGTGCTAGTAGCCGGGACACCACCTATGGCTACACCTTC,CASSRDTTYGYTF
TRBJ2-3,TRBD2,.,TRBV3-1/TRBV3-2,TGTGCCAGCAGCCCTGGGACTAGCGGGGGGGCCCCAGATACGCAGTATTTT,CASSPGTSGGAPDTQYF
TRBJ1-2,TRBD1,once,TRBV6-6,TGTGCCAGCAGTTACGGGGACAGGAGGAGTGGCTACACCTTC,CASSYGDRRSGYTF
TRBJ2-1,TRBD1,.,TRBV30,TGTGCCTGGACCCCCGGGACAGGGGTGGGTGAGCAGTTCTTC,CAWTPGTGVGEQFF
TRBJ2-1,TRBD2,.,TRBV5-1,TGCGCCAGCAGCCCCTACGGCGGGGGGCGGGGGGCATACAATGAGCAGTTCTTC,CASSPYGGGRGAYNEQFF
TRBJ2-1,TRBD2,.,TRBV7-2,TGTGCCAGCAACCCAGGTTGGTACGGGAGGAATGAGCAGTTCTTC,CASNPGWYGRNEQFF
TRBJ2-2,.,few,TRBV9,TGTGCCAGCAGCGTAATGGCGGGACAGCAAGGAGGGGAGCTGTTTTTT,CASSVMAGQQGGELFF
TRBJ2-1,TRBD2,once,TRBV15,TGTGCCACCGGGAGCGGGGGGACCTACAATGAGCAGTTCTTC,CATGSGGTYNEQFF
TRBJ1-3,TRBD1,.,TRBV19,TGTGCCAGTGGGGACAGCGACTCTGGAAACACCATATATTTT,CASGDSDSGNTIYF
TRBJ1-1,.,.,TRBV29-1,TGCAGCGTTGACAGGGCCACTGAAGCTTTCTTT,CSVDRATEAFF
TRBJ2-5,.,.,TRBV4-2,TGTGCCAGCAGCCAACGAACACAGGCCCAAGAGACCCAGTACTTC,CASSQRTQAQETQYF
TRBJ2-2,.,.,TRBV13,TGTGCCAGCAGCTTGGGAGCGAACACCGGGGAGCTGTTTTTT,CASSLGANTGELFF
TRBJ2-5,.,.,TRBV2,TGTGCCAGCAGTGACGGGGGACACCAAGAGACCCAGTACTTC,CASSDGGHQETQYF
TRBJ2-4,.,.,TRBV7-8,TGTGCCAGCAGCCCGGCGGGGGCCAAAAACATTCAGTACTTC,CASSPAGAKNIQYF
TRBJ1-6,.,.,TRBV20-1,TGCAGTGCAAGTCGAGGGGACTACAATTCACCCCTCCACTTT,CSASRGDYNSPLHF
TRBJ2-2,.,.,TRBV5-4,TGTGCCAGCAGCTTGGTGGGCACGGACACCGGGGAGCTGTTTTTT,CASSLVGTDTGELFF
TRBJ2-1,.,once,TRBV4-2,TGTGCCAGCAGCGAGACAGAGAACTACAATGAGCAGTTCTTC,CASSETENYNEQFF
TRBJ1-1,.,.,TRBV10-3,TGTGCCATCAGCCCGACAGGACCGAACACTGAAGCTTTCTTT,CAISPTGPNTEAFF
TRBJ1-2,.,.,TRBV28,TGTGCCAGCACTCTTACGGGACACCTAAACTATGGCTACACCTTC,CASTLTGHLNYGYTF
TRBJ1-2,.,.,TRBV7-3,TGTGCCAGCAGCGCGGGACCGGGTGACGGTGGCTACACCTTC,CASSAGPGDGGYTF
TRBJ2-1,.,few,TRBV6-2/TRBV6-3,TGTGCCAGCAGCCTACTGAGCGGGAATGAGCAGTTCTTC,CASSLLSGNEQFF
TRBJ2-1,.,few,TRBV25-1,TGTGCCAGCAGTAGAGACAGCTACAATGAGCAGTTCTTC,CASSRDSYNEQFF
TRBJ1-1,.,.,TRBV9,TGTGCCAGCAGCGAGGGCGGGGACACTGAAGCTTTCTTT,CASSEGGDTEAFF
TRBJ1-1,TRBD1,few,TRBV4-1,TGCGCCAGCAGCCCAGGACAGGGGAGCACTGAAGCTTTCTTT,CASSPGQGSTEAFF
TRBJ2-7,.,.,TRBV3-1/TRBV3-2,TGTGCCAGCAGCCAAGACTCGCGGAGCTCCTACGAGCAGTACTTC,CASSQDSRSSYEQYF
TRBJ2-7,.,.,TRBV18,TGTGCCAGCTCACCGAGGATTGCCTACGAGCAGTACTTC,CASSPRIAYEQYF
TRBJ1-4,TRBD1,once,TRBV7-2,TGTGCCAGCAGCTTTTTCAGGGGGAAAAAACTGTTTTTT,CASSFFRGKKLFF
TRBJ2-7,TRBD1,.,TRBV29-1,TGCAGCGTTTCCGGGACAGGGGCCTACGAGCAGTACTTC,CSVSGTGAYEQYF
TRBJ1-6,.,.,TRBV5-1,TGCGCCAGCAGCTTGAGCGGGGTTTATTCACCCCTCCACTTT,CASSLSGVYSPLHF
TRBJ2-2,TRBD2,.,TRBV27,TGTGCCAGCAGTTTCTCCAGACTAGCGGGAGGCACCGGGGAGCTGTTTTTT,CASSFSRLAGGTGELFF
TRBJ1-1,.,.,TRBV7-8,TGTGCCAGCAGCTTAAGGGGCAGCGGGCAGAACACTGAAGCTTTCTTT,CASSLRGSGQNTEAFF
TRBJ2-1,TRBD2,.,TRBV3-1/TRBV3-2,TGTGCCAGCAGCCCCTACACTAGCGGGGTCTACAATGAGCAGTTCTTC,CASSPYTSGVYNEQFF
TRBJ1-1,.,.,TRBV3-1/TRBV3-2,TGTGCCAGCAGCCAACGAGGACAGCTGATGAACACTGAAGCTTTCTTT,CASSQRGQLMNTEAFF
TRBJ1-2,.,.,TRBV19,TGTGCCAGTAGTGCCCATGACAGGAAAGGATATGGCTACACCTTC,CASSAHDRKGYGYTF
TRBJ1-2,.,.,TRBV2,.,CASRFGQGYGYTF
TRBJ2-7,TRBD1,.,TRBV28,TGTGCCAGCAGCAAACCGGGACAGGGGTCCTACGAGCAGTACTTC,CASSKPGQGSYEQYF
TRBJ1-1,.,.,TRBV11-3,TGTGCCAGCCTACAGGAGAACACTGAAGCTTTCTTT,CASLQENTEAFF
TRBJ1-3,.,.,TRBV18,TGTGCCAGCTCACCTAACAGAAACTCTGGAAACACCATATATTTT,CASSPNRNSGNTIYF
TRBJ2-7,.,.,TRBV7-2,TGTGCCAGCAGCTTATTTCCCCAGGGACTCTACGAGCAGTACTTC,CASSLFPQGLYEQYF
TRBJ2-5,.,.,TRBV7-2,TGTGCCAGCAGCCTAGTAGCGGTCCAAGAGACCCAGTACTTC,CASSLVAVQETQYF
TRBJ1-5,.,.,TRBV6-6,TGTGCCAGCACCAACAGGGCTATGCTGGGCAATCAGCCCCAGCATTTT,CASTNRAMLGNQPQHF
TRBJ2-7,.,.,TRBV18,TGTGCCAGCTCACCCCGAGGACAGATCGTCTCCTACGAGCAGTACTTC,CASSPRGQIVSYEQYF
TRBJ2-7,TRBD1,.,TRBV3-1/TRBV3-2,TGTGCCAGCAGCCAAGAGGTGACAGGGGTCTACGAGCAGTACTTC,CASSQEVTGVYEQYF
TRBJ1-2,TRBD1,.,TRBV18,TGTGCCAGCTCACAGGGACAGGCTAACTATGGCTACACCTTC,CASSQGQANYGYTF
TRBJ2-7,TRBD2,.,TRBV18,TGTGCCAGCTCACCACTTGCGGGAGGTTACGAGCAGTACTTC,CASSPLAGGYEQYF
TRBJ2-5,.,.,TRBV5-6,TGTGCCAGCAGCGGAACATTACAGGTCCCCCAAGAGACCCAGTACTTC,CASSGTLQVPQETQYF
TRBJ2-7,.,.,TRBV7-9,TGTGCCAGCAGCTTAGGGTCAGCGATCTCCTACGAGCAGTACTTC,CASSLGSAISYEQYF
TRBJ2-3,.,.,TRBV30,TGTGCCTGGAGTGTTAGCGGCAGCACAGATACGCAGTATTTT,CAWSVSGSTDTQYF
TRBJ2-3,.,.,TRBV7-3,TGTGCCAGCAGCACGGTTAGCACAGATACGCAGTATTTT,CASSTVSTDTQYF
TRBJ2-3,TRBD2,.,TRBV9,TGTGCCAGCGGGGACTGGGCTAGCGGCCCAGATACGCAGTATTTT,CASGDWASGPDTQYF
TRBJ2-3,TRBD2,.,TRBV18,TGTGCCAGCTCATCTAGCGGGGGGACCGTGGGGACGCAGTATTTT,CASSSSGGTVGTQYF
TRBJ2-7,.,.,TRBV30,TGTGCCTGGAGTCGGGGTTCCTACGAGCAGTACTTC,CAWSRGSYEQYF
TRBJ1-1,.,once,TRBV4-2,TGTGCCAGCAGCATGGGGGCCACGAACACTGAAGCTTTCTTT,CASSMGATNTEAFF
TRBJ2-3,TRBD2,.,TRBV2,TGTGCCAGCAGTCGGGACTATTCCACAGATACGCAGTATTTT,CASSRDYSTDTQYF
TRBJ1-4,TRBD1,.,TRBV5-8,TGTGCCAGCAGCAAGGGACAGGCGGCAACTAATGAAAAACTGTTTTTT,CASSKGQAATNEKLFF